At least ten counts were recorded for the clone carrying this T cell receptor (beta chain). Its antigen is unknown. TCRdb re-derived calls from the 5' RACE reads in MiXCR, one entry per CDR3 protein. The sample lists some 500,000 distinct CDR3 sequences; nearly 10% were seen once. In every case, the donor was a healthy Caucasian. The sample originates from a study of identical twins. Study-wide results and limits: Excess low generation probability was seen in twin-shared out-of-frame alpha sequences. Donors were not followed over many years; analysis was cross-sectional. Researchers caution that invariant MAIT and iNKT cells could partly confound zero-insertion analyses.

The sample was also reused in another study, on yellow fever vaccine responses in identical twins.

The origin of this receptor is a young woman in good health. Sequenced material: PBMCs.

The CDR3: CASTPFRTGGRETQYF. CDR3 nucleotide sequence: TGTGCCAGCACCCCCTTCCGAACAGGGGGCCGGGAGACCCAGTACTTC. J is TRBJ2-5 and V is TRBV2; TRBD1 agrees at 9 bases. CDR1 SNHLY and CDR2 FYNNEI come from the germline V gene. This CDR3 region has 16 residues. With V trimmed by 7 bases and J by 5 bases, 14 bases remained unmatched.